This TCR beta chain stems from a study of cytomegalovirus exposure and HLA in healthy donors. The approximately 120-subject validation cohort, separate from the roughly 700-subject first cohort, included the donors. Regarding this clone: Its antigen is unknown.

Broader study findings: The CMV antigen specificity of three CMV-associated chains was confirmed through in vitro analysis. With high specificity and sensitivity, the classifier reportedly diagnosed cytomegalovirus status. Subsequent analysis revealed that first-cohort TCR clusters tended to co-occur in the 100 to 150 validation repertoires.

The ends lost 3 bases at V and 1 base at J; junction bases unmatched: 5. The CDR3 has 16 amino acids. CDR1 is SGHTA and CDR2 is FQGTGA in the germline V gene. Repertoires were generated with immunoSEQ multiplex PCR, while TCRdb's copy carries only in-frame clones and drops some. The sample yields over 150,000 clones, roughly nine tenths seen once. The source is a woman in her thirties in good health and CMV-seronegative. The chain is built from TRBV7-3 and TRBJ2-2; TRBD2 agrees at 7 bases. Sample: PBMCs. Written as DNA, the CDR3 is TGTGCCAGCAGCTTCAGCGCGGGGGTGAACACCGGGGAGCTGTTTTTT. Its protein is CASSFSAGVNTGELFF. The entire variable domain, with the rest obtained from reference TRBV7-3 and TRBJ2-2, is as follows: GAGVSQTPSNKVTEKGKYVELRCDPISGHTALYWYRQSLGQGPEFLIYFQGTGAADDSGLPNDRFFAVRPEGSVSTLKIQRTERGDSAVYLCASSFSAGVNTGELFFGEGSRLTVL.